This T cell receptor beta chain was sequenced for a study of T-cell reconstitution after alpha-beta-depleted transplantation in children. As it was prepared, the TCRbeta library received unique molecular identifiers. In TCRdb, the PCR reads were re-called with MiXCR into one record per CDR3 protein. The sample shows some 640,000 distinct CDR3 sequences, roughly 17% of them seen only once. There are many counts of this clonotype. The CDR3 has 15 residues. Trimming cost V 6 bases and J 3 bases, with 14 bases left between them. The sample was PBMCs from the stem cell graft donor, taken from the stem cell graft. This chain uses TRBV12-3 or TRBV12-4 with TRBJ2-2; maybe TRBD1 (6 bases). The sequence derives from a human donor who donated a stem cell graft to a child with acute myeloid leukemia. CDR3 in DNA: TGTGCCAGCAGGGTAGGTGACAGGCACACCGGGGAGCTGTTTTTT. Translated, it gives CASRVGDRHTGELFF.